This passage covers 6 T cell receptor beta chains from one sample sequenced in a study of control samples from healthy donors and cancer patients. The method was immunoSEQ multiplex PCR; TCRdb's version includes in-frame clones alone and lacks a portion of them. The data contain around 50,000 clones, 95% to 97% of them singletons. Sequenced material: blood. The receptors stem from a woman aged 25 to 39 in good health.

The rearrangement uses TRBV18 and TRBJ2-6, with a possible D match to TRBD1 (6 bases). Trimming left V 3 bases short and J 0 bases short, with 9 bases between. This CDR3 has 16 residues. Germline assignment: CDR1 KGHSH and CDR2 LQKENI. CDR3 region: CASSPGTSSGANVLTF. In DNA form, the CDR3 reads TGTGCCAGCTCACCCGGGACATCCTCTGGGGCCAACGTCCTGACTTTC.

The chain carries TRBV19 and TRBJ1-1; no clear D gene. The ends were cut back, 6 bases at V and 0 bases at J, with 5 bases in the middle. The CDR3 runs 12 residues. Germline V gene data show CDR1 as LNHDA and CDR2 as SQIVND (reference sequence). As DNA, the CDR3 is TGTGCCAGTAGAGCATTGAACACTGAAGCTTTCTTT. This encodes CASRALNTEAFF.

The chain combines TRBV4-1 with TRBJ1-1; no clear D gene. The V gene lost 4 bases and the J gene lost 1 base, with 7 bases spanning the gap. CDR3 size: 13 residues. Germline loops: CDR1 MGHRA, CDR2 YSYEKL. The CDR3 protein is CASSPQANTEAFF. CDR3 sequence (DNA): TGCGCCAGCAGCCCCCAGGCGAACACTGAAGCTTTCTTT.

The chain recombines TRBV28 with TRBJ2-7, with D possibly matching TRBD1 (5 bases). The CDR3 sequence is 15 residues long. Trimming took off 6 bases at V and 0 bases at J, with 15 bases between the two ends. CDR1 MDHEN and CDR2 SYDVKM come from the germline V gene. The CDR3 sequence is CASSPFDSSSYEQYF. CDR3 nucleotide sequence: TGTGCCAGCAGCCCCTTCGACAGTAGCTCCTACGAGCAGTACTTC.

As to this clone: Other DNA sequences in this specimen translate into the identical CDR3. This chain uses TRBV5-1 with TRBJ1-2; D not resolved. Trimming took off 3 bases at V and 5 bases at J, with 11 bases between the two ends. CDR1 is SGHRS and CDR2 is YFSETQ in the germline V gene. CDR3 size: 13 residues. The CDR3 spells CASSSREDYGYTF. The CDR3 coding sequence is TGCGCCAGCAGCTCTAGGGAAGATTATGGCTACACCTTC.

J is TRBJ2-1 and V is TRBV19, with 9 bases fitting TRBD2. This CDR3 region has 15 residues. Germline assignment: CDR1 LNHDA and CDR2 SQIVND (reference sequence). Trimming took 1 base from V and 6 from J; bases not matched to a gene: 4. For the CDR3, the DNA is TGTGCCAGTAGTATAGGCGGGAGGGCTCTCAATGAGCAGTTCTTC. It codes for CASSIGGRALNEQFF.